This TCR beta chain was documented in a study of cytomegalovirus exposure and HLA in healthy donors listed by TCRdb under 2017. For context, the study as a whole: According to an earlier analysis of a few hundred of the donors, about 180 million T cells yielded 117 million unique TCR beta sequences and more than 250 Gb of sequence data. Approximately 310 gigabases of sequencing data and roughly 80 million unique TCR sequences made up an early release that covered 500 to 650 HLA-typed donors. Of the 300 to 500 genotyped donors, 65% to 90% were placed in the genetic ancestry cluster associated with self-reported Caucasian donors. The study aimed to test whether signatures of past pathogen exposure could be identified by cataloging public T cell receptors. The study used immunosequencing to profile the T cell repertoires of 600 to 850 subjects and linked those repertoires to cytomegalovirus serostatus. A separate validation cohort of over 95 different subjects was used in addition to the 666-subject first cohort. To predict cytomegalovirus infection status, the study brought together high-throughput TCR immunosequencing, statistical association of individual TCRs with disease status, and machine learning. In a later analysis, previously published TCR beta repertoires from roughly 710 donors were re-analyzed and high-resolution HLA genotyping was added so that TCR occurrence patterns could be studied. Rather than drawing on any new phenotypic data, the later analysis identified candidate immune exposures from TCR beta sequences and the way those sequences occurred across donors. To decide whether each TCR beta V gene segment behaved as functional or pseudogenic, an earlier analysis of approximately 620 of the donors relied on high-throughput TCR beta sequencing. Donor age, sex, ethnicity and CMV serostatus were compiled alongside the repertoire data. Genome-wide SNP genotypes for about 65% of the 666 donors were used in a later genetic analysis, which treated that subset as a discovery cohort. All discovery cohort repertoires had been generated using a single sequencing platform. HLA typing included class I and class II loci at four-digit resolution. Typing coverage varied by locus: roughly 620-630 donors for A, B, C, DRB1 and DQB1; 522 for DQA1; about 600 for DPA1; approximately 470 for DPB1. Because of strong linkage in the cohort, 5 or 6 DR-DQ haplotypes were treated as single units for association and clustering. Across some 400 genotyped donors of the cohort, an average of approximately 220,000 unique TCR beta nucleotide sequences per donor were sequenced, and 15% to 20% of those sequences were non-productive. What the research found in general, with its limitations: While some public TCRs were present in many individuals, most TCR sequences turned up only very rarely across donors. CMV serostatus was the only immune exposure information available for the cohort. A later analysis found that TCR association rates varied across HLA loci, with DRB1 alleles showing the most associated TCRs and HLA-C alleles the fewest. A later analysis found that HLA-associated TCR beta chains were more clonally expanded and had lower generation probabilities than equally common non-associated chains. The cohort was sequenced for TCR beta chains only, and without alpha or paired-chain data the features that could be detected were limited. Compared with the approximately 720-donor mean, donors in an Asian-associated ancestry cluster had fewer N-insertions in productive TCRs, according to a later genetic analysis. The 87-base-pair reads could not distinguish some IMGT-functional V segments, including TRBV6-2 and TRBV6-3, so those segments were excluded. V-gene and J-gene trimming of TCR beta chains was associated with a missense DCLRE1C variant in a later genetic analysis, and the association was replicated in an independent cohort. HLA typing was unavailable for some donors at each locus, so association tests used only the typed subset. According to the authors, the approach could potentially be generalized to other disease states and immunological phenotypes. An earlier analysis of approximately 570 of the donors showed that most TCR beta V segments appeared in productive rearrangements either about 90% or about 30% of the time, which broadly matched IMGT annotations. A further reported finding was that TCR beta sequences accurately predicted the HLA-A and HLA-B alleles for most subjects in the first cohort. The study gave a list of roughly 150 TCR beta chains associated with cytomegalovirus. The presence/absence analyses assumed that sequencing depth was roughly uniform across donors, and that assumption may not be true. Linkage disequilibrium might explain the correlated functional status among segregating V segments, but an unknown experimental factor could not be excluded. Because counts were too low, around 18 rarely observed V segments, including chromosome 9 orphons, were left out of the earlier analysis of some 640 of the donors. The classifier was reported to diagnose cytomegalovirus status with high specificity and sensitivity in both the original cohort and the validation cohort. A group of highly shared sequence variants was considered likely to be a technical artifact of the sequencing pipeline. In a later analysis, several top co-occurrence clusters were reported to appear linked to parvovirus B19, influenza, CMV and Epstein-Barr virus. Assigning TCR associations to individual alleles was difficult when HLA alleles, especially DR and DQ, strongly co-occurred. In vitro tests confirmed that a few of the cytomegalovirus-associated TCR beta chains recognize cytomegalovirus antigens. Most CMV-associated TCR beta chains appeared to be HLA-restricted in a later analysis, and the HLA associations seemed to be driven largely by CMV exposure. Specific HLA alleles were associated with over 15,000 TCR beta sequences at a false discovery rate of 0.05 in a later analysis.

The library was obtained by the immunoSEQ multiplex PCR assay. For the multiplex PCR, a mixture combining 60 forward primers for TCR Vbeta segments and 13 reverse primers for TCR Jbeta segments was used. Amplification of the CDR3 region of rearranged TCR beta genes was performed with a multiplex PCR assay on genomic DNA. The Illumina HiSeq System was used to sequence the amplified TCR beta libraries as 87-base-pair reads. As for the authors' bioinformatics: Across the 640 or so repertoires, a later analysis counted 80 million or so unique TCR beta chains, 9.5 million to 13 million of which were shared by at least two donors. Raw reads were error-corrected and collapsed into unique sequences with a nearest-neighbor algorithm that merged closely related sequences to remove PCR and sequencing errors. To assign V, D and J gene segments, CDR3 sequences were aligned to IMGT reference sequences. For a sequence to be retained, at least a six-nucleotide match to both a V gene segment and a J gene segment was required. Rearrangements were classified as productive when the CDR3 lacked stop codons and remained in frame with V and J, and all other rearrangements were classified as non-productive. Following IMGT convention, CDR3 was defined as the stretch from the second conserved V-encoded cysteine to the conserved J-encoded phenylalanine. In an earlier analysis of more than 550 of the donors, sequences lacking an unambiguous match to a single V gene segment were excluded. An earlier analysis of some 610 of the donors called V segments functional above 56.7% productive rearrangements and segregating when the between-donor standard deviation exceeded 5%. A statistical classification framework was built for diagnosing cytomegalovirus status from the catalog of TCR beta chain sequences. In a later analysis, TCR nucleotide sequences were compared against IMGT/GENE-DB human TR gene sequences so that V and J genes could be assigned. A later analysis assigned CDR3 sequences and most-parsimonious VDJ recombination scenarios with the TCRdist pipeline. In a later analysis, each TCR beta chain was defined by its CDR3 amino acid sequence together with its V-gene family, and reads lacking a unique V-gene family were excluded. As a way to deal with suspected cross-contamination and a sequencing artifact, a later analysis dropped more than 500 nucleotide sequences that were highly shared and had low generation probability. In a later analysis, a clonal expansion index was calculated for each public chain from normalized within-repertoire ranks of inferred template counts. A later analysis computed generation probabilities with a VDJ recombination model fitted to out-of-frame rearrangements, and checked the results against IGoR. In a later analysis, TCR-TCR, TCR-HLA and TCR-CMV co-occurrence was scored with hypergeometric tests, and a repertoire-size bias correction was applied to TCR pairs. A later analysis estimated false discovery rates by permuting HLA or CMV assignments 20 times. In a later analysis, co-occurring TCRs were grouped using DBSCAN, with TCRdist sequence similarity added in when clustering inside HLA-allele-positive subsets. Co-occurrence clustering excluded repertoires with fewer than 30,000 or more than 120,000 public chains, plus five with anomalous nucleotide sharing. What TCRdb holds here is the immuneACCESS table cut down to in-frame rearrangements. Part of the clones is not present; checked against another copy, under half of the missing clones reflect an unresolved V gene, and the others are unexplained. V, J and clone size reflect that table, while D and trimming were determined from the DNA. This sample has some 130,000 clones in its table, and 77% of those were observed once. Around 2% of the sample belongs to the ten largest clones.

The CDR3 contains 15 residues, cysteine and phenylalanine counted. Only the CDR3 DNA stays, 45 bases, in frame from base 1. The germline V gene (reference sequence) supplies CDR1 SGHNT and CDR2 YYREEE. V and J are trimmed by 4 bases and 4 bases, and the gene matches miss 6 bases of the junction. The cohort was made up of about 610 healthy bone marrow donors. At the time of sampling, every cohort member was nominally healthy, though immune exposures that went unrecorded were likely present. The donor tested CMV seronegative, placing the donor among the 352 seronegative members of the cohort. Every donor gave a peripheral blood sample, and the peripheral blood mononuclear cells from that sample were used for TCR beta sequencing. The Qiagen DNeasy Blood Extraction Kit was used to extract genomic DNA from the blood cell samples. Of note for this clone: It has no known antigen specificity. Qualities for individual bases were not recorded, and no much larger clone is one base off.

This sequence was found in a man younger than 45 in good health and CMV-seronegative. This receptor chain uses TRBV5-4 and TRBJ1-3; 9 nucleotides in the junction match TRBD1. Specimen: PBMCs. CDR3 region: CASSDNRGLGNTIYF. In nucleotides, the sequence is TGTGCCAGCAGCGACAACAGGGGGCTAGGAAACACCATATATTTT.